This T cell receptor (beta chain) was identified in a study of brain T cells in children with intractable seizures. Study conclusions and caveats: Viral specificity was inferred only from CDR3 similarity; HCMV serostatus was unknown. Absence of clones before surgery may stem from lower sequencing depth.

Only cases whose brain tissue showed the highest T cell transcript signatures were sequenced. Pre-surgery treatment included at least one anti-epileptic drug. Clones were read by immunoSEQ multiplex PCR, and TCRdb kept only the in-frame ones, dropping some. This table holds tens of thousands of clones, roughly 89% found once. The sample holds a few counts of this clone. Its cognate antigen is unknown. Germline V gene data show CDR1 as SGHKS and CDR2 as YYEKEE (reference sequence). Trimming removed 4 bases from V and 9 bases from J; junction bases left unmatched: 1. The CDR3 has 12 residues. This clonotype was sampled from a girl aged 2-10 years with Rasmussen encephalitis and intractable seizures. This sample comprised peripheral blood, obtained at surgery. The chain links TRBV5-5 to TRBJ1-6; 7 bases are shared with TRBD1. CDR3 amino acids: CASSDRVSPLHF. In nucleotides, the CDR3 is TGTGCCAGCAGCGACAGGGTTTCACCCCTCCACTTT.